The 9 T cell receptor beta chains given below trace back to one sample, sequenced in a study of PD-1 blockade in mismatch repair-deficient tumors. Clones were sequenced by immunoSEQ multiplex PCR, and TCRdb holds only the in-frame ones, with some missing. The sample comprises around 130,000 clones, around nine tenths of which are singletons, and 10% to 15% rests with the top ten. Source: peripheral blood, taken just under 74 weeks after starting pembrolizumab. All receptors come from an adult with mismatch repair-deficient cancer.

The DNA for the CDR3 is TGTGCCAGCAGTTTATACGGCCGCTCTGGAAACACCATATATTTT. Translation gives CASSLYGRSGNTIYF. This chain connects TRBV28 to TRBJ1-3, with D hard to call. The germline V and J ends were trimmed by 1 base and 0 bases, with 7 bases remaining between them. The CDR3 sequence is 15 residues long. In germline, CDR1 is MDHEN, CDR2 SYDVKM. Drawing the rest from reference TRBV28 and TRBJ1-3, the complete variable domain is DVKVTQSSRYLVKRTGEKVFLECVQDMDHENMFWYRQDPGLGLRLIYFSYDVKMKEKGDIPEGYSVSREKKERFSLILESASTNQTSMYLCASSLYGRSGNTIYFGEGSWLTVV.

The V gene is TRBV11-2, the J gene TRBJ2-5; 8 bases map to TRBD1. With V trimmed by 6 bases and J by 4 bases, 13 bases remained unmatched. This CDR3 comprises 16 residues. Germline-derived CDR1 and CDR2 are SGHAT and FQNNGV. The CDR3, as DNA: TGTGCCAGCAGGCCCATTCAGGGGGCGCGAGGAGAGACCCAGTACTTC. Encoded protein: CASRPIQGARGETQYF.

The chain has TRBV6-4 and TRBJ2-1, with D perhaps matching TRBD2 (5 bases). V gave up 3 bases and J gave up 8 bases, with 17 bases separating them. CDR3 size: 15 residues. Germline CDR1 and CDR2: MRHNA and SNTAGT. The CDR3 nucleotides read TGTGCCAGCAGTGAGGGGAATGAGGGTATATATGAGCAGTTCTTC. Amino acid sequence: CASSEGNEGIYEQFF.

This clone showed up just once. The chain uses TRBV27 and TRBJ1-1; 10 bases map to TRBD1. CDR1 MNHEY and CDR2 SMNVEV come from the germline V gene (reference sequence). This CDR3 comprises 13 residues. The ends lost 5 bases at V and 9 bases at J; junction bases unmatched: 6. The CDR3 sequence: CASSEGTGDKAFF. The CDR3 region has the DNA TGTGCCAGCAGTGAAGGGACAGGGGATAAAGCTTTCTTT.

Here the CDR3 DNA reads TGTGCCAGCAGTGTGGGGTTCGGTGAAGCTTTCTTT. Protein product: CASSVGFGEAFF. The chain employs TRBV6-1 and TRBJ1-1, with unresolved D. Trimming stripped 4 bases from V and 7 bases from J, with 10 bases between. The CDR3 totals 12 residues. Germline lookup yields CDR1 MNHNS and CDR2 SASEGT.

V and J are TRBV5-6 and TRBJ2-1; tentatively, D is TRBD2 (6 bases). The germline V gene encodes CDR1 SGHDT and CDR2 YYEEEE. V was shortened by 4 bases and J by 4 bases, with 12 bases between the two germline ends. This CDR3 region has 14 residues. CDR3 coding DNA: TGTGCCAGCAGCCCACAAGGGAGGTACAATGAGCAGTTCTTC. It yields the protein CASSPQGRYNEQFF.

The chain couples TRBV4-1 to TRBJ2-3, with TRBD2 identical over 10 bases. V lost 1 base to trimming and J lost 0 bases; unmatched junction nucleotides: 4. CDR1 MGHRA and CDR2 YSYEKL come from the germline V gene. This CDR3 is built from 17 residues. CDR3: CASSQGPSGRSTDTQYF. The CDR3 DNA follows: TGCGCCAGCAGCCAAGGACCTAGCGGGAGAAGCACAGATACGCAGTATTTT.

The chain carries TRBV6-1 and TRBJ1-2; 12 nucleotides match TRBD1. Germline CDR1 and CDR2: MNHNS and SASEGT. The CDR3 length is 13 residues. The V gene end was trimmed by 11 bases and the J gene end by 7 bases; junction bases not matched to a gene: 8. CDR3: CAGTGTGGSGYTF. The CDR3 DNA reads TGTGCCGGAACCGGGACAGGGGGCTCTGGCTACACCTTC.

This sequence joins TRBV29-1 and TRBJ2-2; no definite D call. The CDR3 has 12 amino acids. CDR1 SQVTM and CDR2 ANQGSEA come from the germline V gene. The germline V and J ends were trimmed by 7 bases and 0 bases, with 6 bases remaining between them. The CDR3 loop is CSAESNTGELFF. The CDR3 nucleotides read TGCAGCGCGGAGTCGAACACCGGGGAGCTGTTTTTT.